These T cell receptor beta chains were read from a single sample in a study of blood T cell repertoires in COVID-19. Libraries were prepared by immunoSEQ multiplex PCR; TCRdb keeps only in-frame clonotypes and omits some of them. The sample consists of about 240,000 clones, approximately 83% of them appearing once. The sample consisted of PBMCs or T cells enriched from blood (not recorded which). The source of these receptors is a woman aged 40-49 years with acute COVID-19. The CDR3 runs from the conserved cysteine through the conserved F or W. Fields, in order: CDR3 protein, V gene, J gene.

CDR3aa: CATSDTLARPYEQYF
v_gene: TRBV24-1
j_gene: TRBJ2-7

CDR3aa: CASSSGALSDEQFF
v_gene: TRBV28
j_gene: TRBJ2-1

CDR3aa: CASSTGTSGTSDEQFF
v_gene: TRBV18
j_gene: TRBJ2-1

CDR3aa: CAISERGGLNTEAFF
v_gene: TRBV10-3
j_gene: TRBJ1-1

CDR3aa: CASSSPWTRSPNEQFF
v_gene: TRBV3-1/TRBV3-2
j_gene: TRBJ2-1

CDR3aa: CASSLITGGDSPLHF
v_gene: TRBV2
j_gene: TRBJ1-6

CDR3aa: CASRSTRVNTDTQYF
v_gene: TRBV19
j_gene: TRBJ2-3

CDR3aa: CASSPTTSGRDEQYF
v_gene: TRBV19
j_gene: TRBJ2-7

CDR3aa: CASSLAGQSTDTQYF
v_gene: TRBV5-6
j_gene: TRBJ2-3

CDR3aa: CASSPSQGEQFF
v_gene: TRBV18
j_gene: TRBJ2-1

CDR3aa: CASITVAGASQETQYF
v_gene: TRBV7-3
j_gene: TRBJ2-5

CDR3aa: CASSIARTSGFGYEQYF
v_gene: TRBV19
j_gene: TRBJ2-7

CDR3aa: CASSLLRLAEAFF
v_gene: TRBV7-2
j_gene: TRBJ1-1

CDR3aa: CASSKGLAEDGDNEQFF
v_gene: TRBV21-1
j_gene: TRBJ2-1

CDR3aa: CASSTYDQRGYEQYF
v_gene: TRBV9
j_gene: TRBJ2-7

CDR3aa: CASSKAGEGYNEQFF
v_gene: TRBV6-1
j_gene: TRBJ2-1

CDR3aa: CASSKRTATNEKLFF
v_gene: TRBV19
j_gene: TRBJ1-4

CDR3aa: CASSPGLASYNEQFF
v_gene: TRBV5-1
j_gene: TRBJ2-1

CDR3aa: CAISEYRNTEAFF
v_gene: TRBV10-3
j_gene: TRBJ1-1

CDR3aa: CASSLRGSPEAFF
v_gene: TRBV11-3
j_gene: TRBJ1-1

CDR3aa: CASSAQILNTEAFF
v_gene: TRBV9
j_gene: TRBJ1-1

CDR3aa: CASSVTRGTDTQYF
v_gene: TRBV9
j_gene: TRBJ2-3

CDR3aa: CASSEAGQGARQPQHF
v_gene: TRBV6-1
j_gene: TRBJ1-5

CDR3aa: CASSYSIPGSYEQYF
v_gene: TRBV6-2/TRBV6-3
j_gene: TRBJ2-7

CDR3aa: CASKWASVNEQFF
v_gene: TRBV2
j_gene: TRBJ2-1

CDR3aa: CASSRDKGVTDTQYF
v_gene: TRBV2
j_gene: TRBJ2-3

CDR3aa: CASSGQGAREQYF
v_gene: TRBV2
j_gene: TRBJ2-7

CDR3aa: CAISRAAGDRGETQYF
v_gene: TRBV10-3
j_gene: TRBJ2-5

CDR3aa: CASSSQGDGELFF
v_gene: TRBV5-1
j_gene: TRBJ2-2

CDR3aa: CASSLVQGNEQFF
v_gene: TRBV5-4
j_gene: TRBJ2-1

CDR3aa: CASSLASGRPSPYEQYF
v_gene: TRBV27
j_gene: TRBJ2-7

CDR3aa: CASSRDRGITEAFF
v_gene: TRBV6-5
j_gene: TRBJ1-1

CDR3aa: CASSVQGTYNEQFF
v_gene: TRBV11-1
j_gene: TRBJ2-1